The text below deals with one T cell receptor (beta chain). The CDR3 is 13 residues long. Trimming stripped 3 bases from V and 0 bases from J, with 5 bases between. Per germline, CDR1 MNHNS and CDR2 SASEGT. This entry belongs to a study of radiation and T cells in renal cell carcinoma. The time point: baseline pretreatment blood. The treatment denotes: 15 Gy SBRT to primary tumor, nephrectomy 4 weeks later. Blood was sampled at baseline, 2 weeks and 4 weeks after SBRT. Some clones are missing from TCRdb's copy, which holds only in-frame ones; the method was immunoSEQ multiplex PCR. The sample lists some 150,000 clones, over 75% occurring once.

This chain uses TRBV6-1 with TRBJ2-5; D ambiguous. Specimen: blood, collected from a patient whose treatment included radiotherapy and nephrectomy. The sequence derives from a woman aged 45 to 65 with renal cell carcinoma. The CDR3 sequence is CASSESDQETQYF. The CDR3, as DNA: TGTGCCAGCAGTGAGTCAGACCAAGAGACCCAGTACTTC.